This T cell receptor (beta chain) is drawn from a study of blood T cells in healthy people across ages. Study conclusions and caveats: Across samples, TCR beta diversity tracked strongly with naive T cell percentage.

V gave up 7 bases and J gave up 0 bases, with 8 bases separating them. This CDR3 is 12 amino acids long. Looked up from germline, CDR1 is SQVTM and CDR2 is ANQGSEA. This clonotype has at least ten counts. Its target is unknown. The second PCR ran about 6 to 12 cycles with a sample-barcoded 5' primer and J-beta primers. TCRdb used MiXCR to reprocess the 5' RACE reads, holding one entry per CDR3 protein. The table has around 280,000 distinct CDR3 sequences, around 30% seen once. The origin of this receptor is a woman in her 70s in good health. J is TRBJ2-3 and V is TRBV29-1; D is unresolved. The sequencing sample was made of blood. CDR3 coding DNA: TGCAGCGGTGGGCATAGCACAGATACGCAGTATTTT. Amino acids: CSGGHSTDTQYF.